Listed below are T cell receptor beta chains from one sample, sequenced in a study of multiple sclerosis patients with progressive multifocal leukoencephalopathy. Data came from immunoSEQ multiplex PCR; TCRdb stores just in-frame clones and leaves some out. The sample contains 25,000 to 35,000 clones, roughly 92% of which appear only once. Sequencing used PBMCs. These receptors were taken from a man aged 25-45 years with multiple sclerosis. CDR3s include the opening cysteine and the closing phenylalanine or tryptophan. The D gene is left open where the match is weak. Some rows have no size entry. The others give once, few or many, or a class for an expanded clone.

v_call	clone_size	d_call	j_call	cdr3_nt	cdr3_aa
TRBV29-1	NA	TRBD1	TRBJ1-1	TGCAGCGTAGAGCCGGGACAGAGGAACACTGAAGCTTTCTTT	CSVEPGQRNTEAFF
TRBV7-9	NA	NA	TRBJ2-3	TGTGCCAGCAGCACCAGCTTGAGCACAGATACGCAGTATTTT	CASSTSLSTDTQYF
TRBV28	NA	NA	TRBJ2-7	TGTGCCAGCGAGACAGGCTTAGGCGAGCAGTACTTC	CASETGLGEQYF
TRBV29-1	NA	TRBD1	TRBJ1-2	TGCAGCGTTGCCCTGGGACAGCGATATGGCTACACCTTC	CSVALGQRYGYTF
TRBV2	NA	TRBD1	TRBJ2-4	TGTGCCAGCAGCCAGGGGGTTGCCAAAAACATTCAGTACTTC	CASSQGVAKNIQYF
TRBV18	NA	TRBD2	TRBJ2-3	TGTGCCAGCTCACTGCAGCGGGAGCGGATCACAGATACGCAGTATTTT	CASSLQRERITDTQYF
TRBV4-3	NA	TRBD2	TRBJ2-6	TGCGCCAGCAGCCAAGAGCCCCCGGGGGGCTCTGGGGCCAACGTCCTGACTTTC	CASSQEPPGGSGANVLTF
TRBV27	NA	TRBD1	TRBJ2-1	TGTGCCAGCAGTTGGACAGGGGCCTACAATGAGCAGTTCTTC	CASSWTGAYNEQFF
TRBV25-1	NA	NA	TRBJ2-2	TGTGCCAGCAGTCCCCTCCGGCAGGGGACCGGGGAGCTGTTTTTT	CASSPLRQGTGELFF
TRBV18	NA	NA	TRBJ1-1	TGTGCCAGCTCACTAAATCAGGGGAACACTGAAGCTTTCTTT	CASSLNQGNTEAFF
TRBV11-3	NA	NA	TRBJ2-3	TGTGCCAGCAGCTTAGTAAGGGATACGCAGTATTTT	CASSLVRDTQYF
TRBV28	few	TRBD1	TRBJ2-2	TGTGCCAGCCTCGGACAGGGGGCGTATGGCGGGGAGCTGTTTTTT	CASLGQGAYGGELFF
TRBV4-2	NA	TRBD1	TRBJ2-2	TGTGCCAGCAGCCAAGATGCAGGGGGCACCGGGGAGCTGTTTTTT	CASSQDAGGTGELFF
TRBV19	NA	NA	TRBJ1-4	TGTGCCAGTAGTATAAATGGTGGGGGTAGGCTGTTTTTT	CASSINGGGRLFF
TRBV4-3	NA	NA	TRBJ2-1	TGCGCCAGCAGCCATGGAGGGGCCGTGCCCTACAATGAGCAGTTCTTC	CASSHGGAVPYNEQFF